What follows are 3 T cell receptor beta chains derived from one specimen sequenced in a study of cytomegalovirus exposure and HLA in healthy donors. Use of 60 Vbeta and 13 Jbeta primers characterized the PCR. Profiled with immunoSEQ multiplex PCR; TCRdb holds only in-frame clones, not every one. The sample has approximately 130,000 clones, roughly four fifths seen once. Sequencing input: PBMCs. These receptors all come from a man under 40 in good health and CMV-seronegative.

DNA of the CDR3: TGTGCCAGCAGCGAGGCCGGGGAGCCTTTCCCCTACGAGCAGTACTTC. Its protein product is CASSEAGEPFPYEQYF. The chain combines TRBV5-4 with TRBJ2-7, with D possibly TRBD2 on 5 matching bases. Trimming took 4 bases from V and 2 from J, leaving 19 bases between them. Looked up from germline, CDR1 is SGHNT and CDR2 is YYREEE (reference sequence). The CDR3 covers 16 residues.

This clone came up a few times. The J gene is TRBJ2-3, the V gene TRBV5-1; 10 bases line up with TRBD2. V was clipped by 1 base and J by 7 bases; unmatched bases: 12. CDR1 SGHRS and CDR2 YFSETQ come from the germline V gene. CDR3 length equals 17 residues. This chain's CDR3 is CASSLYTQASGSNTQYF. The CDR3 DNA reads TGCGCCAGCAGCTTGTATACTCAGGCTAGCGGGAGTAATACGCAGTATTTT.

The J gene is TRBJ1-6, the V gene TRBV5-1; D is undetermined. Looked up from germline, CDR1 is SGHRS and CDR2 is YFSETQ. The CDR3 is 14 residues long. Trimming pared 0 bases from V and 9 bases from J, leaving 10 bases between. CDR3 nucleotides: TGCGCCAGCAGCTTGGGCATAACTAGTTCACCCCTCCACTTT. Its protein is CASSLGITSSPLHF.